These 19 T cell receptor beta chains originate from one sample sequenced in a study of blood T cell repertoires in COVID-19. Using immunoSEQ multiplex PCR, the repertoire was profiled, and TCRdb retains in-frame clones only, with some absent. Altogether about 140,000 clones are present, almost 80% being singletons, with the ten largest covering 9.5% to 12%. The specimen sequenced was peripheral blood. Every receptor here comes from a man between 60 and 75 years old who had recovered from COVID-19.

The V and J genes are TRBV12-3 or TRBV12-4 and TRBJ1-2; no clear D. V was pared by 8 bases and J by 3 bases, with 10 bases between. The CDR3 spans 12 residues. The CDR3 loop reads CASVREDYGYTF. The DNA of the CDR3 is TGTGCCAGCGTGAGGGAAGACTATGGCTACACCTTC.

The chain joins TRBV21-1 to TRBJ2-7; the D call in the table, TRBD1, was not verified against the DNA. TRBV21-1 counts as a pseudogene. This CDR3 contains 17 residues. The CDR3 nucleotides read TGTGCCAGCAGCAAAGACCCCCCGGGACACTCGTCCTACGAGCAGTACTTC. Residues: CASSKDPPGHSSYEQYF.

The chain links TRBV7-2 to TRBJ1-5; D remains unclear. Germline values: CDR1 SGHTA, CDR2 FQGNSA. The CDR3 is made up of 14 amino acids. Between the trimmed V and J ends, which lost 5 bases and 3 bases, there was a span of 11 bases. The CDR3 region has the DNA TGTGCCAGCAGCCCGAAACTGGTCAATCAGCCCCAGCATTTT. Translation gives CASSPKLVNQPQHF. Full variable domain (rest looked up from reference TRBV7-2 and TRBJ1-5): GAGVSQSPSNKVTEKGKDVELRCDPISGHTALYWYRQSLGQGLEFLIYFQGNSAPDKSGLPSDRFSAERTGGSVSTLTIQRTQQEDSAVYLCASSPKLVNQPQHFGDGTRLSIL.

The chain combines TRBV30 with TRBJ1-2; TRBD1 matches 10 bases. V dropped 2 bases and J dropped 6; count of bases not matched to a gene: 6. Germline CDR1 and CDR2: GTSNPN and SVGIG (reference sequence). The CDR3 covers 14 residues. The CDR3 DNA is TGTGCCTGGAGTCTCACCGGGACAGGGGATGGCTACACCTTC. Translated, it gives CAWSLTGTGDGYTF.

This chain uses TRBV29-1 with TRBJ2-7, with 11 bases that match TRBD1. Germline V gene sequence: CDR1 SQVTM, CDR2 ANQGSEA. Trimming cost V 2 bases and J 6 bases; bases outside gene matches: 6. The CDR3 runs to 14 residues. The DNA of the CDR3 is TGCAGCGTTGAATGGGGGACAGGGGGTACCGAGCAGTACTTC. This translates into CSVEWGTGGTEQYF.

This clone was counted only a few times. CDR3 in DNA: TGTGCCAGCAGTCTACAGGGGGACGCGGCAGATACGCAGTATTTT. Its protein product is CASSLQGDAADTQYF. The genes are TRBV7-3 and TRBJ2-3; 8 bases map to TRBD1. Losses at the gene ends were 6 bases for V and 4 bases for J; bases not matched to a gene: 9. CDR1 is SGHTA, CDR2 FQGTGA, per germline. The CDR3 runs to 15 residues.

J is TRBJ1-2 and V is TRBV28; no reliable D call. Germline V gene sequence: CDR1 MDHEN, CDR2 SYDVKM. The CDR3 is 14 amino acids. V dropped 1 base and J dropped 8 bases, with 14 bases sitting between them. The CDR3 nucleotides are TGTGCCAGCAGTTTATCGGATAGATTCGGGGGCTACACCTTC. Amino acids: CASSLSDRFGGYTF.

The chain has TRBV7-2 and TRBJ2-5, with TRBD2 matching 8 bases. CDR1 and CDR2 (germline): SGHTA, FQGNSA. The junction had 7 bases not matched to a gene; V was cut back by 1 base and J by 3 bases. CDR3 size: 16 residues. As DNA, the CDR3 is TGTGCCAGCAGCTTAGGATCCCCACTAGCGGAAGAGACCCAGTACTTC. It specifies CASSLGSPLAEETQYF. Based on the CDR3 plus reference TRBV7-2 and TRBJ2-5, the full variable domain is GAGVSQSPSNKVTEKGKDVELRCDPISGHTALYWYRQSLGQGLEFLIYFQGNSAPDKSGLPSDRFSAERTGGSVSTLTIQRTQQEDSAVYLCASSLGSPLAEETQYFGPGTRLLVL.

The chain employs TRBV30 and TRBJ1-2; D might be TRBD1 (6 bases). With 2 bases removed from V and 4 bases from J, the gap between germline ends came to 11 bases. Germline V lookup: CDR1 GTSNPN, CDR2 SVGIG (reference sequence). The CDR3 totals 13 residues. The CDR3 nucleotides are TGTGCCTGGAGTCCACAGGGAACCTATGGCTACACCTTC. Its protein is CAWSPQGTYGYTF. Looking up the rest from reference TRBV30 and TRBJ1-2 gives the full variable domain: SQTIHQWPATLVQPVGSPLSLECTVEGTSNPNLYWYRQAAGRGLQLLFYSVGIGQISSEVPQNLSASRPQDRQFILSSKKLLLSDSGFYLCAWSPQGTYGYTFGSGTRLTVV.

The chain joins TRBV11-3 to TRBJ2-7, with a possible D match to TRBD1 (5 bases). V was cut by 2 bases and J by 2 bases, with 7 bases left in between. The CDR3 runs 13 residues. CDR1 is SGHNT, CDR2 YENEEA, per germline. The CDR3 DNA follows: TGTGCCAGCAGCTTAACAGGCACCTACGAGCAGTACTTC. It translates to CASSLTGTYEQYF.

The CDR3 sequence is CAISEPTGGTNYGYTF. The CDR3 DNA reads TGTGCCATCAGTGAGCCAACCGGGGGGACTAACTATGGCTACACCTTC. The genes are TRBV10-3 and TRBJ1-2; D might be TRBD1 (5 bases). V lost 2 bases, J lost 0 bases, and 13 bases lay in between. The CDR3 contains 16 residues. Germline-derived CDR1 and CDR2 are ENHRY and SYGVKD.

The rearrangement links TRBV7-9 to TRBJ1-5; D gene ambiguous. V shed 1 base and J shed 7 bases, with 8 bases lying between them. The CDR3 has 13 residues. Germline assignment: CDR1 SEHNR and CDR2 FQNEAQ (reference sequence). This CDR3 is CASSLGQRQPQHF. CDR3 bases: TGTGCCAGCAGCTTAGGACAAAGGCAGCCCCAGCATTTT.

J is TRBJ2-3 and V is TRBV11-3; D might be TRBD1 (6 bases). V was pared by 5 bases and J by 3 bases, with 18 bases between. The CDR3 contains 16 residues. The germline gives CDR1 SGHNT, CDR2 YENEEA. CDR3 bases: TGTGCCAGCAGCCTTGGGCACAGGGAGTTGACAGATACGCAGTATTTT. Translation: CASSLGHRELTDTQYF.

The chain links TRBV2 to TRBJ1-2; tentatively, D is TRBD1 (5 bases). The germline V gene has CDR1 SNHLY and CDR2 FYNNEI. The ends were cut back, 4 bases at V and 8 bases at J, with 17 bases in the middle. The CDR3 length is 14 residues. The CDR3, as DNA: TGTGCCAGCAGTGTAATTTCAGGGTCGAAAGGCTACACCTTC. Translated: CASSVISGSKGYTF.

The rearrangement uses TRBV11-2 and TRBJ2-7, with D possibly TRBD1 on 5 matching bases. This CDR3 is built from 12 residues. The germline V gene encodes CDR1 SGHAT and CDR2 FQNNGV. Between the trimmed V and J ends, which lost 3 bases and 6 bases, there was a span of 9 bases. The CDR3 reads CASSFSGPEQYF. The CDR3 nucleotides read TGTGCCAGCAGCTTCTCAGGGCCCGAGCAGTACTTC. The variable domain in full, completed from reference TRBV11-2 and TRBJ2-7, reads EAGVAQSPRYKIIEKRQSVAFWCNPISGHATLYWYQQILGQGPKLLIQFQNNGVVDDSQLPKDRFSAERLKGVDSTLKIQPAKLEDSAVYLCASSFSGPEQYFGPGTRLTVT.

This clone was seen more than once but under ten times. The rearrangement joins TRBV16 to TRBJ1-2; 9 nucleotides line up with TRBD1. This CDR3 comprises 13 residues. From germline, CDR1 is KGHSY and CDR2 FQNENV. After removal of 5 bases from V and 5 bases from J, the junction contained 3 bases not matched to a gene. CDR3 loop: CASSAGTGYGYTF. The CDR3 DNA sequence: TGTGCCAGCAGCGCCGGGACAGGGTATGGCTACACCTTC.

The genes are TRBV15 and TRBJ1-1; perhaps TRBD1 as D (5 bases). CDR3 length: 14 amino acids. The V gene lost 3 bases and the J gene lost 3 bases, with 11 bases spanning the gap. Germline V CDR1 and CDR2: LNHNV, YYDKDF (reference sequence). Here the CDR3 reads CATSRTLGDTEAFF. Here the CDR3 DNA reads TGTGCCACCAGCAGGACTTTAGGGGACACTGAAGCTTTCTTT.

The J gene is TRBJ1-1, the V gene TRBV5-5; D perhaps matches TRBD1 (5 bases). With 2 bases removed from V and 4 bases from J, the gap between germline ends came to 9 bases. The CDR3 has 13 amino acids. Germline V lookup: CDR1 SGHKS, CDR2 YYEKEE (reference sequence). In DNA form, the CDR3 reads TGTGCCAGCAGCTTCTCGACAGCCACTGAAGCTTTCTTT. Translated, it gives CASSFSTATEAFF.

This clone is a singleton in its sample. The rearrangement uses TRBV28 and TRBJ2-1; a possible D gene is TRBD2 (5 bases). The length of the CDR3 is 15 residues. V gave up 2 bases and J gave up 4 bases, with 12 bases separating them. Germline lookup yields CDR1 MDHEN and CDR2 SYDVKM. The CDR3 sequence is CASSLSRPGYNEQFF. The CDR3, as DNA: TGTGCCAGCAGTTTAAGTCGCCCGGGGTACAATGAGCAGTTCTTC.